This T cell receptor beta chain originates from a study of technical replicates of blood from a few donors (TCRdb year 2017). Comments on this clone: The antigen this receptor binds is unknown. Nothing much larger sits one base from this clone, and base qualities are not available.

Library prep was done by the immunoSEQ multiplex PCR assay. TCRdb re-hosts the immuneACCESS table, in-frame sequences only. Its copies lack some clones; in the studies checked, an unresolved V gene accounts for under half of them, and the cause for the rest is not known. The sample table lists about 59,000 clones, 87% of them with a count of one. Approximately 4.7% of the sample rests with the top ten. CDR1 and CDR2, looked up from the germline V gene, are MGHRA and YSYEKL. Deletion took 1 base off V and 5 bases off J, with a span of 12 bases between the germline ends. From the cysteine through the phenylalanine, the CDR3 covers 14 amino acids. The read is trimmed to its CDR3 DNA, 42 bases read in frame from base 1.

Sequenced sample: PBMCs. This receptor was taken from a human donor in good health. Some clones in this sample may be carry-over from other donors' samples. Here the chain combines TRBV4-1 and TRBJ2-7; possibly the D gene is TRBD1, per 6 matching bases. The CDR3 sequence is CASSQANRDHEQYF. The sequenced DNA: TGCGCCAGCAGCCAAGCCAACAGGGACCACGAGCAGTACTTC.